This TCR beta chain emerged from a study of naive and memory T cell subsets. Study-wide findings and caveats: TCR transcript changes with activation or differentiation may affect this RNA method.

Reverse transcription of blood and skin TCR RNA was primed at alpha and beta constant regions. The SP2 primer and nested alpha and beta constant region primers amplified ligated cDNA in four rounds. A single record per CDR3 protein comes from TCRdb applying MiXCR to the 5' RACE reads. The sample yields approximately 27,000 distinct CDR3 sequences, under 30% seen once. The table lists this clonotype with many counts. Its antigen is undetermined. Adult healthy volunteers gave 2.5 ml peripheral blood for whole-blood RNA. TCR cDNA received a 3' ligated oligonucleotide that carried a UMI. The V end was cut by 4 bases, the J end by 5 bases, with 12 bases between. The CDR3 extends over 13 amino acids. Per the germline V gene, CDR1 is SQVTM and CDR2 is ANQGSEA.

The TCR originated in a female donor in good health. This chain connects TRBV29-1 to TRBJ2-1; D gene ambiguous. The CDR3 protein is CSVAPGQDNEQFF. CDR3 DNA sequence: TGCAGCGTTGCCCCAGGCCAGGACAATGAGCAGTTCTTC.